A single sample gave rise to the 3 T cell receptor beta chains below, sequenced in a study of human T cells and chemical hapten exposure. Sample time point: patch test 1, 2 weeks after DPC sensitization. Treatment meaning: therapeutic diphenylcyclopropenone sensitization with weekly scalp DPC. Using its own MiXCR run on the RACE reads, TCRdb lists one record per CDR3 protein. The data hold roughly 160,000 distinct CDR3 sequences, with roughly 15% observed a single time. Here the sequenced sample was whole blood, taken in connection with sensitization to the hapten diphenylcyclopropenone (DPC). The source is a woman aged 25-40 years with alopecia areata. Some clones in this sample may be carry-over from other donors' samples.

This clonotype was picked up a small number of times. The chain carries TRBV7-6 and TRBJ2-1; D perhaps matches TRBD2 (7 bases). The CDR3 spans 15 residues. CDR1 SGHVS and CDR2 FNYEAQ come from the germline V gene. The V end was cut by 6 bases, the J end by 8 bases, with 20 bases between. This CDR3 reads CASSRGGRVQDEQFF. CDR3 bases: TGTGCCAGCAGTAGGGGGGGGCGAGTTCAGGATGAGCAGTTCTTC.

The genes are TRBV4-3 and TRBJ1-5, with a tentative D call TRBD1 (6 bases). There are 15 residues in the CDR3. The germline V gene encodes CDR1 LGHNA and CDR2 YSLEER. The V end was cut by 5 bases, the J end by 3 bases, with 14 bases between. The CDR3 nucleotides read TGCGCCAGCAGCAGAAACCGGGACACCAATCAGCCCCAGCATTTT. This translates into CASSRNRDTNQPQHF.

This clonotype has only a few counts. This rearrangement joins TRBV28 to TRBJ1-2; D is unresolved. The CDR3 length is 14 residues. Germline V gene lookup returns CDR1 MDHEN and CDR2 SYDVKM. V lost 2 bases, J lost 4 bases, and 11 bases lay in between. CDR3 sequence: CASSLELGIYGYTF. CDR3 sequence (DNA): TGTGCCAGCAGTTTAGAGTTGGGGATCTATGGCTACACCTTC.